This T cell receptor beta chain came from a study of regulatory T cells in long-lasting Graves disease. This CDR3 contains 15 residues. From germline, CDR1 is MNHNS and CDR2 SASEGT. V shed 2 bases and J shed 1 base, with 9 bases lying between them. Noted time point: persistent/refractory GD, antithyroid drugs over 5 years with positive TRAb. RNA from PBMCs was the source of the TCR library. Relying on iRepertoire HTBI primers and Arm-PCR of CDR3 regions, the team built TCR beta libraries. Each CDR3 protein is one row after TCRdb ran MiXCR on the multiplex PCR reads. The sample yields 600,000 to 800,000 distinct CDR3 sequences, 25% to 35% seen once. This clonotype was observed at least ten times.

The chain is built from TRBV6-1 and TRBJ1-5; D may be TRBD1 (6 bases). The sample in question was peripheral blood mononuclear cells (PBMCs), obtained when the disease was refractory, from a patient treated with antithyroid drugs. The TCR originated in a female donor with Graves disease. The CDR3 nucleotides read TGTGCCAGCAGTGAAACAGGGTCAAGCAATCAGCCCCAGCATTTT. Protein product: CASSETGSSNQPQHF.